The 6 T cell receptor beta chains given below trace back to one sample, sequenced in a study of blood T cell repertoires in COVID-19. The repertoire was sequenced with immunoSEQ multiplex PCR; TCRdb's copy has only in-frame clones and lacks some. The sample has about 65,000 clones; approximately 78% are singletons. The sequencing input was peripheral blood. The receptors here all came from an elderly man with acute or convalescent COVID-19.

V and J are TRBV6-5 and TRBJ2-7; 8 nucleotides agree with TRBD1. Germline-derived CDR1 and CDR2 are MNHEY and SVGAGI. The CDR3 runs to 16 residues. The ends lost 4 bases at V and 4 bases at J; junction bases unmatched: 12. As DNA, the CDR3 is TGTGCCAGCAGTTCACGCCGGACAGGGCATCTATACGAGCAGTACTTC. Protein sequence: CASSSRRTGHLYEQYF.

CDR3 in amino acids: CASSQADRGRVIQYF. DNA for the CDR3: TGTGCCAGCAGCCAAGCTGACAGGGGGAGGGTCATTCAGTACTTC. This chain links TRBV3-1 (or the pseudogene TRBV3-2) with TRBJ2-4; 9 nucleotides align to TRBD1. Germline CDR1 and CDR2: LGHDT and YNNKEL (reference sequence). The CDR3 has 15 residues. J was trimmed by 9 bases and V by 1 base; bases with no gene match: 7.

This chain links TRBV2 with TRBJ2-1; perhaps TRBD2 as D (5 bases). The CDR3 has 14 amino acids. V lost 1 base to trimming and J lost 7 bases, with 11 bases between them. Per germline, CDR1 SNHLY and CDR2 FYNNEI. DNA of the CDR3: TGTGCCAGCAGTGAAGACGAAGGGAGTAATGAGCAGTTCTTC. Amino acids: CASSEDEGSNEQFF.

J is TRBJ1-2 and V is TRBV5-1, with TRBD1 as a possible D gene (6 bases). V was trimmed by 2 bases and J by 0 bases, leaving 14 bases between them. Germline assignment: CDR1 SGHRS and CDR2 YFSETQ. The CDR3 covers 16 residues. CDR3 DNA sequence: TGCGCCAGCAGCTTATTCTCGGGGGGCGCTAACTATGGCTACACCTTC. Residues: CASSLFSGGANYGYTF.

In this sample, this clone turned up a few times. The J gene is TRBJ2-4, the V gene TRBV7-8; TRBD1 matches at 8 bases. The V gene end was trimmed by 5 bases and the J gene end by 4 bases; junction bases not matched to a gene: 4. CDR1 is SGHVS, CDR2 FQNEAQ, per germline. The CDR3 has 14 amino acids. Written as DNA, the CDR3 is TGTGCCAGCAGCCTTCGGGACAGGAAAAACATTCAGTACTTC. It codes for CASSLRDRKNIQYF.

The V call is TRBV2, the J call TRBJ2-5; perhaps TRBD1 as D (6 bases). The CDR3 has 13 residues. Germline V gene sequence: CDR1 SNHLY, CDR2 FYNNEI. Trimming left V 6 bases short and J 5 bases short, with 13 bases between. CDR3 DNA sequence: TGTGCCAGCAGGGGACACCTATTGGAGACCCAGTACTTC. Its protein product is CASRGHLLETQYF.